Listed here is a single T cell receptor beta chain. Antigen: not known. 60 Vbeta and 13 Jbeta primers were used in PCR. Repertoires were generated with immunoSEQ multiplex PCR, while TCRdb's copy carries only in-frame clones and drops some. The table records some 150,000 clones, more than 75% of them present only once. The sample is drawn from a study of cytomegalovirus exposure and HLA in healthy donors. V lost 6 bases, J lost 6 bases, and 21 bases lay in between. This CDR3 has 15 residues. Germline CDR1 and CDR2: SNHLY and FYNNEI. Study-level points and caveats: There were reportedly fewer N-insertions in an Asian-associated ancestry cluster than the roughly 700-donor mean, in a later analysis. TCR beta V- and J-gene trimming was later associated with a missense DCLRE1C variant. Sequence variants that were highly shared formed a cluster that was likely a sequencing artifact. A prior analysis recorded that most TCR beta V segments were productive about 87% or about 30% of the time.

This TCR was recovered from a man aged 30 to 39 in good health and CMV-seropositive. Source material: PBMCs. The chain is built from TRBV2 and TRBJ2-7; tentatively, D is TRBD2 (5 bases). DNA for the CDR3: TGTGCCAGCAGGCTATACAGCTCGGGGAGTGGCGAGCAGTACTTC. This encodes CASRLYSSGSGEQYF.